A single sample gave rise to the 12 T cell receptor beta chains below, sequenced in a study of T cell responses to AZD1222 COVID-19 vaccine. Repertoires were generated with immunoSEQ multiplex PCR, while TCRdb's copy carries only in-frame clones and drops some. The sample lists approximately 65,000 clones, roughly 70% occurring once. The specimen comprised peripheral blood, sampled on day 0 of AZD1222 vaccination. The receptor source for this set is an adult in good health.

This clone has a handful of counts. This chain links TRBV19 with TRBJ2-3; unclear D gene. The V gene lost 3 bases and the J gene lost 4 bases, with 8 bases spanning the gap. This CDR3 has 13 amino acids. CDR1 is LNHDA, CDR2 SQIVND, per germline (reference sequence). The CDR3 loop reads CASSMVHSDTQYF. CDR3 bases: TGTGCCAGTAGTATGGTCCACTCAGATACGCAGTATTTT.

The rearrangement joins TRBV6-6 to TRBJ1-3; 7 bases map to TRBD1. The trim removed 5 bases at V and 0 bases at J, leaving 7 bases unmatched. This CDR3 is 16 amino acids long. In germline, CDR1 is MNHNY, CDR2 SVGAGI (reference sequence). The CDR3 loop reads CASSTDRIRSGNTIYF. CDR3 nucleotide sequence: TGTGCCAGCAGTACGGACAGGATCCGCTCTGGAAACACCATATATTTT.

The chain couples TRBV5-1 to TRBJ1-2, with a weak D call TRBD1 (5 bases). Trimming stripped 2 bases from V and 3 bases from J, with 8 bases between. Germline V gene sequence: CDR1 SGHRS, CDR2 YFSETQ. CDR3 length equals 13 residues. The CDR3 DNA sequence: TGCGCCAGCAGCTTTTCCAGGGACTATGGCTACACCTTC. This gives the protein CASSFSRDYGYTF.

The genes are TRBV7-2 and TRBJ1-3, with a tentative D call TRBD1 (6 bases). CDR3 length: 15 residues. V shed 5 bases and J shed 2 bases, with 13 bases lying between them. The germline CDR1 and CDR2 sequences are SGHTA and FQGNSA. The chain's CDR3 is CASSPGANPGNTIYF. For the CDR3, the DNA is TGTGCCAGCAGCCCGGGGGCAAACCCTGGAAACACCATATATTTT.

In this sample, this clone turned up once. The chain employs TRBV30 and TRBJ2-3; possibly TRBD1 or TRBD2 for D (6 bases each). This CDR3 region has 13 residues. Germline CDR1 GTSNPN, CDR2 SVGIG (reference sequence). V lost 2 bases and J 1 base, leaving 7 bases between the germline ends. The CDR3 DNA reads TGTGCCTGGAGTAGGGGGGGCACAGATACGCAGTATTTT. This translates into CAWSRGGTDTQYF. Full variable domain (remainder filled in from reference TRBV30 and TRBJ2-3): SQTIHQWPATLVQPVGSPLSLECTVEGTSNPNLYWYRQAAGRGLQLLFYSVGIGQISSEVPQNLSASRPQDRQFILSSKKLLLSDSGFYLCAWSRGGTDTQYFGPGTRLTVL.

The J gene is TRBJ1-1, the V gene TRBV29-1; D call uncertain. CDR1 is SQVTM, CDR2 ANQGSEA, per germline. V lost 7 bases to trimming and J lost 1 base, with 10 bases between them. This CDR3 is 12 amino acids long. The CDR3 bases are TGCAGCGGTGGACTCTCGAACACTGAAGCTTTCTTT. Amino acid sequence: CSGGLSNTEAFF.

The rearrangement joins TRBV24-1 to TRBJ2-2, with D unresolved. The CDR3 extends over 15 amino acids. V shed 4 bases and J shed 0 bases, with 8 bases lying between them. From germline, CDR1 is KGHDR and CDR2 SFDVKD. The CDR3 spells CATSDTFANTGELFF. The CDR3 DNA is TGTGCCACCAGTGACACCTTCGCGAACACCGGGGAGCTGTTTTTT.

The V and J genes are TRBV5-5 and TRBJ2-1, with D perhaps TRBD2 (5 bases). The CDR3 is made up of 15 amino acids. Germline loops: CDR1 SGHKS, CDR2 YYEKEE (reference sequence). Trimming removed 2 bases at V and 5 bases at J, with 14 bases between. In DNA, the CDR3 is TGTGCCAGCAGCTTCTACGGACTGCTCAACAATGAGCAGTTCTTC. Its translation is CASSFYGLLNNEQFF.

This clone was picked up one time. V usage is TRBV2 and J usage is TRBJ2-3; D ambiguous. The germline gives CDR1 SNHLY, CDR2 FYNNEI. The CDR3 extends over 13 amino acids. With 7 bases removed from V and 6 bases from J, the gap between germline ends came to 14 bases. The CDR3: CASKQAFLDTQYF. The CDR3 DNA reads TGTGCCAGCAAACAAGCGTTCTTGGATACGCAGTATTTT.

This clone was recorded a few times. The chain joins TRBV3-1 (or the pseudogene TRBV3-2) to TRBJ2-3, with 13 positions matching TRBD2. CDR1 and CDR2 (germline): LGHDT, YNNKEL (reference sequence). J gave up 1 base and V 2 bases, and 9 bases lay outside the gene matches. This CDR3 contains 19 residues. The CDR3: CASSQRTGTSGVGTDTQYF. CDR3 bases: TGTGCCAGCAGCCAAAGGACAGGGACTAGCGGGGTGGGCACAGATACGCAGTATTTT.

V and J are TRBV4-1 and TRBJ2-7; no clear D. Germline loops: CDR1 MGHRA, CDR2 YSYEKL. This CDR3 contains 13 residues. V was shortened by 5 bases and J by 0 bases, with 8 bases between the two germline ends. As DNA, the CDR3 is TGCGCCAGCAGCGACCCGGGCTCCTACGAGCAGTACTTC. Translated, it gives CASSDPGSYEQYF.

The V gene is TRBV7-8, the J gene TRBJ1-1; D not resolved. Germline V gives CDR1 SGHVS, CDR2 FQNEAQ. The CDR3 has 12 residues. The germline V and J ends were trimmed by 2 bases and 4 bases, with 5 bases remaining between them. The CDR3 spells CASSLYGTEAFF. The CDR3 nucleotides read TGTGCCAGCAGCTTATACGGCACTGAAGCTTTCTTT.